In this sample, the clone carrying this TCR beta chain turned up a few times. Its antigen remains unknown. Germline assignment: CDR1 SGDLS and CDR2 YYNGEE. Trimming shortened V by 3 bases and J by 4 bases, and 7 bases separated the two germline ends. The CDR3 totals 12 residues. Using its own MiXCR run on the reads, TCRdb lists one record per CDR3 protein. The sample lists some 920,000 distinct CDR3 sequences, around 31% seen once, with around 15% in the top ten. The source of the sample is a study of T cell repertoires in cytomegalovirus infection. In the study overall: Recently identified HLA-C-restricted CMV epitopes were among the peptides used. Signatures in public TCR beta sequences pointed to both CMV infection and matching HLA type.

Study results and caveats: HLA-C-restricted CMV clonotypes gave the most frequent clonotype in two of eight donors. Totalled public TCR beta family frequency picked out people who carried CMV plus the relevant HLA.

V gene TRBV9 combines with J gene TRBJ1-2; no definite D call. The sample was cultured CD8+ T cells from PBMCs, taken from culture after CMV antigen stimulation. This TCR was sampled from a human donor in good health (CMV status not recorded). Some clones in this sample may be carry-over from other donors' samples. CDR3 in amino acids: CASSAPGYGYTF. In DNA, the CDR3 is TGTGCCAGCAGCGCCCCAGGCTATGGCTACACCTTC.